This T cell receptor (beta chain) was identified during a study of T cells in Graves' hyperthyroidism and ophthalmopathy. In this sample, this clonotype turned up once. The CDR3 regions of TCR beta were amplified from RNA transcripts. Carried out on the TCR CDR3, a first-round RT-PCR used the HTBI primer set. TCRdb independently ran MiXCR on the multiplex PCR reads; one entry per CDR3 protein. This sample yields 500,000 to 600,000 distinct CDR3 sequences, of which roughly 50% are seen a single time; around 19% belongs to the top ten. CDR1 and CDR2 (germline): DFQATT, SNEGSKA (reference sequence). The J segment lost 5 bases and the V segment lost 3 bases, leaving 11 bases of the junction unmatched. This CDR3 is built from 17 residues.

The material sequenced was peripheral blood or thyroid tissue (not recorded which). The chain uses TRBV20-1 and TRBJ1-6; 9 nucleotides line up with TRBD1. This receptor was identified in an adult woman with Graves' disease, either hyperthyroidism or ophthalmopathy (not recorded which). CDR3 loop: CSASPDRGMGDNSPLHF. The CDR3 coding sequence is TGCAGTGCTAGCCCGGACAGGGGAATGGGTGATAATTCACCCCTCCACTTT.